A selection of T cell receptor beta chains follows, all from one sample in a study of T cell responses to AZD1222 COVID-19 vaccine. The method was immunoSEQ multiplex PCR; TCRdb's version includes in-frame clones alone and lacks a portion of them. The sample consists of about 60,000 clones, about 86% of them appearing once. The sequenced sample was peripheral blood, obtained on day 0 of AZD1222 vaccination. The receptors were sampled from an adult in good health. The CDR3 runs from the conserved cysteine through the conserved F or W. Each record gives: D gene, V gene, clone size, J gene, CDR3 DNA, CDR3 protein. D genes are given only for firm matches. The listing skips clone size in some rows; elsewhere it reads once, few, many or a size class.

D gene: NA
V gene: TRBV28
clone size: NA
J gene: TRBJ2-1
CDR3 DNA: TGTGCCAGCAGTTTTGGGGGAGCCAGGGACAATGAGCAGTTCTTC
CDR3 protein: CASSFGGARDNEQFF

D gene: NA
V gene: TRBV7-2
clone size: NA
J gene: TRBJ2-7
CDR3 DNA: TGTGCCAGCAGCTTAGACGGGAGTGAATTCTCCTACGAGCAGTACTTC
CDR3 protein: CASSLDGSEFSYEQYF

D gene: TRBD1
V gene: TRBV5-6
clone size: NA
J gene: TRBJ2-1
CDR3 DNA: TGTGCCAGCAGAAGACAGGGGGCGCGGTACAATGAGCAGTTCTTC
CDR3 protein: CASRRQGARYNEQFF

D gene: NA
V gene: TRBV7-9
clone size: NA
J gene: TRBJ2-5
CDR3 DNA: TGTGCCAGCAGGTTATCGAGAGGACAAGAGACCCAGTACTTC
CDR3 protein: CASRLSRGQETQYF

D gene: NA
V gene: TRBV20-1
clone size: NA
J gene: TRBJ2-7
CDR3 DNA: TGCAGTGCTATCGAGCAGTACTTC
CDR3 protein: CSAIEQYF

D gene: NA
V gene: TRBV28
clone size: NA
J gene: TRBJ2-1
CDR3 DNA: TGTGCCAGCAGTTTCTACAATGAGCAGTTCTTC
CDR3 protein: CASSFYNEQFF

D gene: NA
V gene: TRBV19
clone size: NA
J gene: TRBJ1-5
CDR3 DNA: TGTGCCAGTAGGCCCCCCGGGATGCAAGGTGCACAGCCCCAGCATTTT
CDR3 protein: CASRPPGMQGAQPQHF

D gene: NA
V gene: TRBV29-1
clone size: NA
J gene: TRBJ2-5
CDR3 DNA: TGCAGCGTTTTTGGGGCCCCTATCCAAGAGACCCAGTACTTC
CDR3 protein: CSVFGAPIQETQYF

D gene: NA
V gene: TRBV3-1/TRBV3-2
clone size: NA
J gene: TRBJ2-3
CDR3 DNA: TGTGCCAGCAGCCAAGAGGGGGGCACAGATACGCAGTATTTT
CDR3 protein: CASSQEGGTDTQYF

D gene: TRBD1
V gene: TRBV28
clone size: NA
J gene: TRBJ1-2
CDR3 DNA: TGTGCCAGCAGTCAGGCGGGACAGGTCTATGGCTACACCTTC
CDR3 protein: CASSQAGQVYGYTF

D gene: NA
V gene: TRBV4-3
clone size: few
J gene: TRBJ2-7
CDR3 DNA: TGCGCCAGCAGCCAAGAGGGTTATCGGCTAGTAGACGAGCAGTACTTC
CDR3 protein: CASSQEGYRLVDEQYF

D gene: NA
V gene: TRBV19
clone size: NA
J gene: TRBJ2-1
CDR3 DNA: TGTGCCAGTAGTTTCGGGACTCTGGGATACAATGAGCAGTTCTTC
CDR3 protein: CASSFGTLGYNEQFF

D gene: TRBD2
V gene: TRBV4-2
clone size: NA
J gene: TRBJ2-1
CDR3 DNA: TGTGCCAGCAGCCAAGATCGGGGGGAGGGCCTCGAGTTCTTC
CDR3 protein: CASSQDRGEGLEFF

D gene: NA
V gene: TRBV28
clone size: NA
J gene: TRBJ1-1
CDR3 DNA: TGTGCCAGCAGCCTCCGTCACACTGAAGCTTTCTTT
CDR3 protein: CASSLRHTEAFF

D gene: TRBD2
V gene: TRBV3-1/TRBV3-2
clone size: NA
J gene: TRBJ2-3
CDR3 DNA: TGTGCCAGCAGCCAAGATAGGAGACTAGCGGGACTCACAGATACGCAGTATTTT
CDR3 protein: CASSQDRRLAGLTDTQYF

D gene: NA
V gene: TRBV3-1/TRBV3-2
clone size: NA
J gene: TRBJ1-3
CDR3 DNA: TGTGCCAGCAGCCAAAGGGCAGGCTCCGCTGGAAACACCATATATTTT
CDR3 protein: CASSQRAGSAGNTIYF

D gene: TRBD2
V gene: TRBV10-3
clone size: NA
J gene: TRBJ2-1
CDR3 DNA: TGTGCCATCAGCACTCGCGGGACTAGCGGGATAAATGAGCAGTTCTTC
CDR3 protein: CAISTRGTSGINEQFF